This T cell receptor (beta chain) appears in the sequencing data of a study of T cells in Graves' hyperthyroidism and ophthalmopathy (dated by TCRdb to between 2017 and 2020). With respect to the entire study: Peripheral blood was collected at initial diagnosis, before any treatment. TCR V-J signatures able to tell the groups apart were searched for in a discovery cohort of 90 to 100 patients, of whom more than 40 had Graves' ophthalmopathy and roughly 59 had stable Graves' hyperthyroidism. Prospective prediction of ophthalmopathy was tested in an independent validation cohort consisting of 18 hyperthyroidism patients and approximately 16 patients who later progressed to ophthalmopathy. The approximately 98 discovery patients were randomly divided into training and test sets at a 7:3 ratio. In six Graves' hyperthyroidism patients, the study also compared T-cell repertoires from thyroid tissue with T-cell repertoires from blood. Following sampling, methimazole starting at 30 mg daily was given to hyperthyroidism patients, and high-dose intravenous methylprednisolone was given to ophthalmopathy patients. The paper reports TCR Vbeta CDR3 sequencing of 130 to 150 peripheral blood samples: 40 to 45 ophthalmopathy, some 80 hyperthyroidism and some 17 progressor patients.

This clonotype has more than one count but fewer than ten. Its antigen is not yet known. No clone much larger than this one lies a single base away; base qualities are absent. Ophthalmopathy patients had moderately to severely active disease, with a Clinical Activity Score of 3 or more, a NOSPECS grade of 4 or more, and a disease duration of less than 3 months. The study excluded patients with uncontrolled infections, other autoimmune diseases, pregnancy or lactation. Diagnoses were based on clinical symptoms, serum thyroxine and TRAb, thyroid ultrasound and orbital computed tomography. Ficoll-Paque density gradient centrifugation was used to isolate PBMCs from 8 to 10 ml of fresh peripheral blood. Total RNA was extracted using Trizol reagent, and RNA quality was assessed on an Agilent 2100 Bioanalyzer. TCR beta CDR3 regions were amplified from RNA transcripts. A first-round RT-PCR of the TCR CDR3 used the HTBI primer set with the Qiagen OneStep RT-PCR kit. Libraries were constructed in a second round of multiplex PCR, after which size selection and purification were carried out. Paired-end sequencing of the libraries was performed with 100 bp reads on an Illumina HiSeq2000. The authors' analysis ran thus. SOAPnuke was used to process the raw data, removing reads that contained adapters or uncalled bases, had a mean Phred below 15, or lacked an exact match to the constant primer or identifier. High-quality paired reads were merged using COPE v1.2.5, and each unique nucleotide sequence was defined as a clonotype. MiTCR v1.1 was used to align clonotypes to the IMGT TRBV, TRBD and TRBJ reference segments. Only V-J combinations with frequency above 0.0001, covering roughly 99% of repertoires, were analysed. The TCS score was defined as F50 (clonal expansion) divided by E x V (chaos), with BLOSUM62-based TCRdist calculated between CDR3 peptides within each V-J. Welch's t-statistics and random forest reduced 500 to 650 V-J features to some 14, which were used in a naive Bayes classifier (R e1071). TCRdb reworked the public reads: Q25 trimming with fastp, MiXCR clone assembly, productive beta chains retained. Identical CDR3 proteins give one entry, which carries the most common genes and DNA. What appears here as the V and J calls and clone size reflects TCRdb's work, not the paper's. A total of around 690,000 distinct CDR3 sequences appear in this sample, under 25% of them only once. Of the sample, over 30% is held by the ten largest clones.

The paper's findings and limits, for the study overall: No statistical method was used to set the sample size in advance, and investigators knew the group allocation. During validation, the model predicted progression to ophthalmopathy a median of roughly 7.1 months ahead of onset, with around 65% sensitivity and 72% to 80% specificity. Most expanded thyroid clonotypes (frequency above 0.001) were also detected in blood, suggesting blood repertoires may reflect thyroid immune responses. A model built on a 13 V-J signature distinguished ophthalmopathy from stable hyperthyroidism, reaching around 90% sensitivity and 81.08% specificity in cross-validation and 80%/75% in testing.

Sequences were obtained from blood. The TCR was taken from a man under 40 with Graves' ophthalmopathy.

The CDR3 reads CAWSVRLANEQFF. The nucleotide sequence reads as follows: TGTGCCTGGAGTGTACGGCTAGCAAATGAGCAGTTCTTC. Recombination joined TRBV30 with TRBJ2-1; tentative D gene TRBD2, with 5 bases matching. The germline V gene (reference sequence) specifies GTSNPN as CDR1 and SVGIG as CDR2. The CDR3 measures 13 amino acids from cysteine to phenylalanine. Solely the CDR3 DNA is kept, with 39 bases framed from the first base. At the junction V is shortened by 0 bases and J by 7 bases, with 10 bases in between.